These 8 T cell receptor beta chains were all obtained from the same sample, sequenced in a study of OX40 agonist ivuxolimab in advanced cancers. Sequencing was performed with immunoSEQ multiplex PCR; in TCRdb, only in-frame clones are kept and a portion is missing. The sample records approximately 82,000 clones, around 83% being singletons. The sequenced sample was CD4+ or CD8+ T cells sorted from blood, obtained in a trial of the OX40 agonist ivuxolimab. The receptors were sampled from an adult with an advanced solid tumor such as melanoma, head and neck, liver or kidney cancer.

This clone was recorded once. The rearrangement joins TRBV5-1 to TRBJ2-3; D remains ambiguous. CDR1 SGHRS and CDR2 YFSETQ come from the germline V gene. This CDR3 region has 16 residues. V was pared by 0 bases and J by 2 bases, with 13 bases between. The CDR3 DNA is TGCGCCAGCAGCTTGGAATCTGTGGGATACACAGATACGCAGTATTTT. It encodes CASSLESVGYTDTQYF. Supplemented by reference TRBV5-1 and TRBJ2-3, the full variable domain reads KAGVTQTPRYLIKTRGQQVTLSCSPISGHRSVSWYQQTPGQGLQFLFEYFSETQRNKGNFPGRFSGRQFSNSRSEMNVSTLELGDSALYLCASSLESVGYTDTQYFGPGTRLTVL.

The chain is built from TRBV4-2 and TRBJ2-1, with D possibly being TRBD1 or TRBD2 (6 bases each). Trimming pared 0 bases from V and 6 bases from J, leaving 15 bases between. The CDR3 runs 16 residues. Germline-derived CDR1 and CDR2 are LGHNA and YNFKEQ. In nucleotides, the CDR3 is TGTGCCAGCAGCCAAGAATGGACGGGGGCCATCAATGAGCAGTTCTTC. It is translated as CASSQEWTGAINEQFF.

The V gene is TRBV5-1, the J gene TRBJ1-6; TRBD1 agrees at 9 bases. CDR1 is SGHRS and CDR2 is YFSETQ in the germline V gene. The CDR3 runs 16 residues. Trimming at V came to 1 base and at J to 9 bases, leaving 8 bases not matched to a gene. CDR3 sequence reads: CASSLQMGQGGSPLHF. The CDR3 DNA reads as TGCGCCAGCAGCTTGCAGATGGGACAGGGAGGTTCACCCCTCCACTTT.

The chain has TRBV19 and TRBJ2-7; 11 bases are a match to TRBD1. CDR1 is LNHDA and CDR2 is SQIVND in the germline V gene (reference sequence). After removal of 9 bases from V and 9 bases from J, the junction contained 10 bases not matched to a gene. The CDR3 consists of 13 residues. CDR3 region: CARKDGTGGWQYF. The CDR3 bases are TGTGCCAGGAAAGACGGGACAGGGGGATGGCAGTACTTC.

The chain employs TRBV4-2 and TRBJ2-3, with D possibly TRBD2 on 6 matching bases. Germline assignment: CDR1 LGHNA and CDR2 YNFKEQ. Trimming left V 2 bases short and J 6 bases short, with 21 bases between. The CDR3 length is 17 residues. The CDR3 is CASSQRAGSPRPDTQYF. In nucleotides, the CDR3 is TGTGCCAGCAGCCAAAGGGCGGGGTCTCCCCGGCCGGATACGCAGTATTTT.

V usage is TRBV13 and J usage is TRBJ1-2; no clear D gene. CDR1 is PRHDT, CDR2 FYEKMQ, per germline (reference sequence). This CDR3 is built from 13 residues. The ends were cut back, 2 bases at V and 2 bases at J, with 6 bases in the middle. The CDR3 region has the DNA TGTGCCAGCAGCTTATATTCCAACTATGGCTACACCTTC. Protein product: CASSLYSNYGYTF.

The chain joins TRBV7-8 to TRBJ2-3, with 15 bases fitting TRBD2. V was pared by 1 base and J by 5 bases, with 1 base of the junction left unmatched. The length of the CDR3 is 16 residues. Germline V lookup: CDR1 SGHVS, CDR2 FQNEAQ. In nucleotides, the CDR3 is TGTGCCAGCAGCTTAGAGGGACTAGCGGGGGGAGATACGCAGTATTTT. It yields the protein CASSLEGLAGGDTQYF.

The gene calls are TRBV5-1 and TRBJ1-2; TRBD1 might be the D (5 bases). The CDR3 is 15 amino acids. The V end lost 0 bases, the J end lost 2 bases, and 11 bases lay between the germline ends. The germline V gene has CDR1 SGHRS and CDR2 YFSETQ. As DNA, the CDR3 is TGCGCCAGCAGCTTGGAGTTCAGGGCGAACTATGGCTACACCTTC. Translation: CASSLEFRANYGYTF.